The present TCR beta chain was sequenced within a study of blood T cells in healthy people across ages. Looking at the study overall: Template switching retrieved approximately one barcoded beta molecule for each two T cells.

Every donor provided approximately 9.2 milliliters of peripheral blood. The trim removed 5 bases at V and 6 bases at J, leaving 4 bases unmatched. Germline V gene data show CDR1 as SGHDN and CDR2 as FVKESK. The length of the CDR3 is 13 residues. Sample-barcoded 5' priming and a J-beta primer mix drove a second PCR of 7 to 11 cycles. TCRdb passed the 5' RACE reads through MiXCR, listing each CDR3 protein once. Of 750,000 to 950,000 distinct CDR3 sequences in the sample, almost 30% were seen once. These data also formed part of another study, on T cells of mothers and their children. That paper adds: Thymic selection molds TCR recombination output in much the same way for related pairs as for unrelated pairs.

The receptor comes from a woman aged 40 to 50 in good health. The sequencing input was blood. The V gene is TRBV14, the J gene TRBJ2-1, with TRBD1 matching 7 bases. The CDR3 sequence is CASSGQAGNEQFF. Written as DNA, the CDR3 is TGTGCCAGCAGCGGACAGGCCGGCAATGAGCAGTTCTTC.